These T cell receptor beta chains were read from a single sample in a study of blood T cell repertoires in COVID-19. Measured with immunoSEQ multiplex PCR; TCRdb has only the in-frame clones, and not every one. Found here are roughly 70,000 clones, about 88% of them singletons; the top ten hold roughly 2.6%. Specimen: peripheral blood. These receptors were taken from a man aged 65 to 85 with active or convalescent COVID-19. CDR3s include the opening cysteine and the closing phenylalanine or tryptophan. Each record gives: D gene, clone size, J gene, V gene, CDR3 protein, CDR3 DNA. A D gene is named only where the DNA matches it firmly. Clone size is shown for a subset of rows, as once, few, many or a class of expanded clone.

TRBD2,NA,TRBJ2-1,TRBV11-2,CASKWGGSSYNEQFF,TGTGCCAGCAAATGGGGGGGGAGCTCCTACAATGAGCAGTTCTTC
NA,NA,TRBJ2-5,TRBV12-3/TRBV12-4,CASGGGQTQYF,TGTGCCAGCGGGGGGGGGCAGACCCAGTACTTC
NA,NA,TRBJ1-6,TRBV6-2/TRBV6-3,CASSYSTGYNSPLHF,TGTGCCAGCAGTTACTCGACGGGCTATAATTCACCCCTCCACTTT
NA,NA,TRBJ1-2,TRBV12-3/TRBV12-4,CASSDRNYGYTF,TGTGCCAGCAGTGACAGGAACTATGGCTACACCTTC
NA,NA,TRBJ1-2,TRBV12-3/TRBV12-4,CASSLRGSGYTF,TGTGCCAGCAGCCTAAGGGGGTCTGGCTACACCTTC
TRBD1,NA,TRBJ2-1,TRBV29-1,CSARRGPGQGYNEQFF,TGCAGCGCACGACGAGGACCGGGACAGGGGTACAATGAGCAGTTCTTC
NA,NA,TRBJ1-4,TRBV18,CASSGGVEEKLFF,TGTGCCAGCTCTGGAGGGGTGGAGGAAAAACTGTTTTTT
NA,NA,TRBJ1-1,TRBV30,CAWSVGGHTEAFF,TGTGCCTGGAGCGTCGGGGGGCACACTGAAGCTTTCTTT
TRBD1,NA,TRBJ2-1,TRBV19,CASSVPGGNEQFF,TGTGCCAGTAGTGTCCCAGGGGGCAATGAGCAGTTCTTC
TRBD2,NA,TRBJ2-1,TRBV15,CATSLLPGLAKSDEQFF,TGTGCCACCAGCCTTCTTCCCGGACTAGCCAAGTCGGATGAGCAGTTCTTC
TRBD1,NA,TRBJ2-2,TRBV12-5,CASGPGQVNTGELFF,TGTGCTAGTGGTCCCGGACAGGTGAACACCGGGGAGCTGTTTTTT
TRBD1,NA,TRBJ1-2,TRBV30,CAWSADRADYGYTF,TGTGCCTGGAGTGCAGACAGGGCCGACTATGGCTACACCTTC
TRBD2,NA,TRBJ2-3,TRBV4-2,CASSQAWEGTDTQYF,TGTGCCAGCAGCCAGGCTTGGGAGGGGACAGATACGCAGTATTTT
TRBD2,few,TRBJ2-5,TRBV3-1/TRBV3-2,CASSQASGGPGETQYF,TGTGCCAGCAGCCAAGCTAGCGGGGGGCCAGGGGAGACCCAGTACTTC
TRBD1,NA,TRBJ2-5,TRBV5-1,CASSQGQGWQETQYF,TGCGCCAGCAGCCAGGGACAGGGGTGGCAAGAGACCCAGTACTTC
TRBD2,NA,TRBJ2-1,TRBV11-2,CASSLVGLAGFSYNEQFF,TGTGCCAGCAGCTTAGTGGGACTAGCGGGTTTTTCCTACAATGAGCAGTTCTTC
NA,NA,TRBJ2-1,TRBV5-8,CASSLGGNTYNEQFF,TGTGCCAGCAGCTTAGGCGGGAACACCTACAATGAGCAGTTCTTC
TRBD1,NA,TRBJ2-3,TRBV5-6,CASSLRTGTGLSSTDTQYF,TGTGCCAGCAGCTTAAGAACCGGGACAGGACTCTCTAGCACAGATACGCAGTATTTT
TRBD1,NA,TRBJ1-1,TRBV11-2,CASSPGGLNTEAFF,TGTGCCAGCAGCCCAGGGGGGTTGAACACTGAAGCTTTCTTT
NA,NA,TRBJ2-2,TRBV6-5,CASSYSSPGTGELFF,TGTGCCAGCAGTTACTCGAGCCCCGGCACCGGGGAGCTGTTTTTT
TRBD1,few,TRBJ1-4,TRBV5-1,CASSLGQGANNEKLFF,TGCGCCAGCAGCTTGGGTCAGGGGGCGAATAATGAAAAACTGTTTTTT
NA,NA,TRBJ2-7,TRBV12-5,CASGSFPLSYEQYF,TGTGCTAGTGGTTCCTTCCCTTTGTCCTACGAGCAGTACTTC
TRBD2,NA,TRBJ2-7,TRBV7-2,CASSAGRSSYEQYF,TGTGCCAGCAGCGCCGGGAGGTCCTCCTACGAGCAGTACTTC
TRBD1,NA,TRBJ2-2,TRBV19,CASRPARGQGSAGELFF,TGTGCCAGTAGACCCGCTAGGGGACAGGGATCTGCCGGGGAGCTGTTTTTT
NA,NA,TRBJ2-7,TRBV6-6,CASSYFTGRNEQYF,TGTGCCAGCAGTTACTTTACGGGAAGGAACGAGCAGTACTTC
TRBD1,NA,TRBJ2-7,TRBV3-1/TRBV3-2,CASSQVDRGGYVF,TGTGCCAGCAGCCAAGTTGACAGGGGGGGTTATGTTTTC
NA,few,TRBJ1-2,TRBV6-5,CASRSGVDYGYTF,TGTGCCAGCAGATCAGGGGTTGACTATGGCTACACCTTC
NA,once,TRBJ2-5,TRBV5-4,CASSLESFTDQETQYF,TGTGCCAGCAGCTTGGAGAGTTTCACGGACCAAGAGACCCAGTACTTC
TRBD2,once,TRBJ2-1,TRBV29-1,CSVSGGAYNEQFF,TGCAGCGTTTCGGGGGGGGCCTACAATGAGCAGTTCTTC
NA,NA,TRBJ1-2,TRBV12-3/TRBV12-4,CASTIGGNYGYTF,TGTGCCAGCACCATCGGGGGGAACTATGGCTACACCTTC
NA,NA,TRBJ2-3,TRBV29-1,CSARATSLPTDTQYF,TGCAGCGCCCGAGCTACTTCCCTCCCCACAGATACGCAGTATTTT
NA,NA,TRBJ1-5,TRBV28,CASRSFRGNQPQHF,TGTGCCAGCAGATCTTTCAGGGGCAATCAGCCCCAGCATTTT
TRBD1,NA,TRBJ1-1,TRBV3-1/TRBV3-2,CASSRGTGEVNTEAFF,TGTGCCAGCAGCCGAGGGACAGGGGAGGTTAACACTGAAGCTTTCTTT
NA,NA,TRBJ1-3,TRBV2,CASSGQAFGNTIYF,TGTGCCAGCAGTGGACAGGCGTTTGGAAACACCATATATTTT
NA,NA,TRBJ2-3,TRBV30,CAWNRIRDTQYF,TGTGCCTGGAACAGGATTAGGGATACGCAGTATTTT
TRBD1,NA,TRBJ2-1,TRBV10-3,CAISEPDRGQHNEQFF,TGTGCCATCAGTGAGCCGGACAGGGGGCAACACAATGAGCAGTTCTTC
NA,NA,TRBJ1-6,TRBV5-1,CASSLGGGERSPLHF,TGCGCCAGCAGCTTGGGGGGGGGCGAGAGGTCACCCCTCCACTTT
NA,NA,TRBJ2-4,TRBV30,CAWSVSGLAKGKNIQYF,TGTGCCTGGAGTGTAAGCGGCCTGGCGAAGGGCAAAAACATTCAGTACTTC
TRBD1,NA,TRBJ2-1,TRBV6-5,CASSYRGRREQFF,TGTGCCAGCAGTTACAGGGGGCGGAGGGAGCAGTTCTTC
TRBD1,once,TRBJ2-2,TRBV6-1,CASSELGQGDTGELFF,TGTGCCAGCAGTGAATTGGGGCAGGGGGACACCGGGGAGCTGTTTTTT
TRBD1,few,TRBJ1-1,TRBV19,CASSTTGDTEAFF,TGTGCCAGTAGTACGACAGGGGACACTGAAGCTTTCTTT
NA,once,TRBJ2-6,TRBV28,CATNPLLGLGANVLTF,TGTGCCACCAACCCACTCCTCGGACTTGGGGCCAACGTCCTGACTTTC
NA,NA,TRBJ1-4,TRBV15,CATSRDPGANEKLFF,TGTGCCACCAGCAGAGATCCCGGAGCTAATGAAAAACTGTTTTTT
TRBD1,NA,TRBJ1-5,TRBV27,CASSPQGAGQPQHF,TGTGCCAGCAGTCCTCAGGGGGCGGGTCAGCCCCAGCATTTT
NA,NA,TRBJ2-1,TRBV9,CASSVANRVGPFNEQFF,TGTGCCAGCAGCGTAGCTAACAGGGTAGGACCGTTTAATGAGCAGTTCTTC
NA,NA,TRBJ2-4,TRBV11-2,CASSPTTDSINIQYF,TGTGCCAGCAGCCCTACTACGGACAGTATCAACATTCAGTACTTC
NA,NA,TRBJ2-2,TRBV5-4,CASSSQGFGELFF,TGTGCCAGCAGCTCCCAGGGGTTCGGGGAGCTGTTTTTT
NA,NA,TRBJ2-1,TRBV9,CASSVDGGKGQFF,TGTGCCAGCAGCGTAGATGGCGGGAAGGGGCAGTTCTTC
NA,NA,TRBJ1-5,TRBV18,CASSPTALNNNQPQHF,TGTGCCAGCTCACCGACAGCCCTTAACAACAATCAGCCCCAGCATTTT
NA,NA,TRBJ2-2,TRBV14,CASSQDRSGTRNTGELFF,TGTGCCAGCAGCCAAGATCGTTCCGGGACAAGGAACACCGGGGAGCTGTTTTTT
TRBD1,NA,TRBJ1-4,TRBV27,CASRRDRGHEKLFF,TGTGCCAGCAGAAGGGACAGGGGGCATGAAAAACTGTTTTTT
NA,NA,TRBJ1-3,TRBV6-1,CASSEGANPRNTIYF,TGTGCCAGCAGTGAGGGGGCAAATCCGAGGAACACCATATATTTT
NA,once,TRBJ2-1,TRBV5-1,CASSLTNNNEQFF,TGCGCCAGCAGCTTGACTAACAACAATGAGCAGTTCTTC